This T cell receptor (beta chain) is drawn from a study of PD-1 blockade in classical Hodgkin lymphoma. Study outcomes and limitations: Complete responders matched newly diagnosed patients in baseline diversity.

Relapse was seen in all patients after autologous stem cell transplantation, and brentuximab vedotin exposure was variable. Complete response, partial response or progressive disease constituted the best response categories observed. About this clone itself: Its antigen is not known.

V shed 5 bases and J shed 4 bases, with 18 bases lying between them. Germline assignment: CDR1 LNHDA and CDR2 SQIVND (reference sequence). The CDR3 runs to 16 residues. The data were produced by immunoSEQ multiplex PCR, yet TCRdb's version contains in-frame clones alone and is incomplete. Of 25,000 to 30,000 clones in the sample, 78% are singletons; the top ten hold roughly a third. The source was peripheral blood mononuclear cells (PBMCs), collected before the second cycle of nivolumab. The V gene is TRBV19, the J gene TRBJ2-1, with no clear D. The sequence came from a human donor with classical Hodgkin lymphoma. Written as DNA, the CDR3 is TGTGCCAGTAGTCCCCCATCTCCGGGCACATACAATGAGCAGTTCTTC. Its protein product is CASSPPSPGTYNEQFF.